The source of this TCR beta chain is a study of cytomegalovirus exposure and HLA in healthy donors. A remark on this clone: What it binds is unknown.

Researchers ran the PCR with 60 Vbeta and 13 Jbeta primers. Clones were read by immunoSEQ multiplex PCR, and TCRdb kept only the in-frame ones, dropping some. The sample yields under 200,000 clones, roughly 78% seen once. Overall study findings and caveats: Among the CMV-associated chains, a few were confirmed in vitro as specific for CMV antigens. HLA alleles showed associations with 16,951 TCR beta sequences in a later analysis, at a 0.05 false discovery rate.

Germline CDR1 reads SGHTA; CDR2 reads FQGNSA. V shed 5 bases, J shed 4 bases, and the junction held 6 bases outside the gene matches. This CDR3 is 15 amino acids long. This TCR derives from a woman aged 35 to 49 in good health and CMV-seronegative. Sequencing was done on a sample of PBMCs. The chain has TRBV7-2 and TRBJ1-5, with TRBD1 identical over 9 bases. CDR3 amino acids: CASSPGTGWNQPQHF. The CDR3 bases are TGTGCCAGCAGCCCTGGGACAGGGTGGAATCAGCCCCAGCATTTT. The variable domain in full, with the rest retrieved from reference TRBV7-2 and TRBJ1-5, is GAGVSQSPSNKVTEKGKDVELRCDPISGHTALYWYRQSLGQGLEFLIYFQGNSAPDKSGLPSDRFSAERTGGSVSTLTIQRTQQEDSAVYLCASSPGTGWNQPQHFGDGTRLSIL.